These T cell receptor beta chains were read from a single sample in a study of cytomegalovirus exposure and HLA in healthy donors. The assay was immunoSEQ multiplex PCR, and TCRdb's table has in-frame clones only and misses some. The sample shows 210,000 or so clones, about 85% of them seen only once. The material sequenced was PBMCs. The origin of the receptors is a human donor in good health. CDR3s include the opening cysteine and the closing phenylalanine or tryptophan. Each record gives: D gene, J gene, clone size, V gene, CDR3 DNA, CDR3 protein. D genes are given only for firm matches. Clone size is not always given. Where it is, it says once, few, many or a class for expanded clones.

TRBD2 | TRBJ2-7 | . | TRBV10-3 | TGTGCCATCAGAGATGGGACTAGCGTTACCTACGAGCAGTACTTC | CAIRDGTSVTYEQYF
TRBD1 | TRBJ1-2 | . | TRBV28 | TGTGCCAGCAGTCCCCGGACAGGCTATGGCTACACCTTC | CASSPRTGYGYTF
TRBD1 | TRBJ2-1 | few | TRBV6-1 | TGTGCCAGCAGTGAAGCAACAGGGGGCCCCGCGGGGTTCTTC | CASSEATGGPAGFF
TRBD1 | TRBJ2-5 | . | TRBV6-1 | TGTGCCAGCAGTGGAGGGACAGGGGGCAGGGAGACCCAGTACTTC | CASSGGTGGRETQYF
TRBD2 | TRBJ2-2 | few | TRBV6-4 | TGTGCCAGCAGTGAACTAGCGGGAATCACCGGGGAGCTGTTTTTT | CASSELAGITGELFF
. | TRBJ2-5 | . | TRBV7-9 | TGTTCCAGCAGCTTATTGTCACAAGAGACCCAGTACTTC | CSSSLLSQETQYF
. | TRBJ2-1 | . | TRBV19 | TGTGCCAGTAGTATGGCGTCAGGGCATATCAATGAGCAGTTCTTC | CASSMASGHINEQFF
. | TRBJ2-7 | . | TRBV7-2 | TGTGCCAGCAGCTCCCCCACGACGGGGACACCTTCCTACGAGCAGTACTTC | CASSSPTTGTPSYEQYF
TRBD1 | TRBJ1-2 | few | TRBV7-9 | TGTGCCAGCAGCTTATACCGGGACAGGGGCCCCCCCCGTTATGGCTACACCTTC | CASSLYRDRGPPRYGYTF
TRBD2 | TRBJ2-1 | . | TRBV5-1 | TGCGCCAGCAGCCCTACGGGACTAGAGGGCAATGAGCAGTTCTTC | CASSPTGLEGNEQFF
. | TRBJ2-7 | . | TRBV28 | TGTGCCAGCAGTATTGGGCTTCGGGGCTCCTACGAGCAGTACTTC | CASSIGLRGSYEQYF
. | TRBJ2-3 | . | TRBV5-1 | TGCGCCAGCAGCTTGGGGATGGCTAGCGCGAGCACAGATACGCAGTATTTT | CASSLGMASASTDTQYF
TRBD2 | TRBJ2-1 | . | TRBV30 | TGTGCCTGGGGACCGGGACTAGCGTACAATGAGCAGTTCTTC | CAWGPGLAYNEQFF
. | TRBJ1-5 | . | TRBV30 | TGTGCCTGGAGTGGGCAGGTTAACCAGCCCCAGCATTTT | CAWSGQVNQPQHF
TRBD1 | TRBJ1-5 | . | TRBV30 | TGTGCCTGGTCCCAGGGGGCGCGAGGAGCTCAGCCCCAGCATTTT | CAWSQGARGAQPQHF
TRBD2 | TRBJ2-7 | . | TRBV4-1 | TGCGCCAGCAGCCCCCTCGCGGGAGGGAATTACGAGCAGTACTTC | CASSPLAGGNYEQYF
TRBD1 | TRBJ1-3 | . | TRBV5-1 | TGCGCCAGCACCGAAGACAGGGGGTTCTCCTCTGGAAACACCATATATTTT | CASTEDRGFSSGNTIYF
TRBD1 | TRBJ1-1 | . | TRBV29-1 | TGCAGCGTTGACTCTTCAACAGGGGGGGACACTGAAGCTTTCTTT | CSVDSSTGGDTEAFF
. | TRBJ2-7 | . | TRBV14 | TGTGCCAGCAGCCGGGAGGACGAGCAGTACTTC | CASSREDEQYF
TRBD2 | TRBJ2-1 | . | TRBV11-2 | TGTGCCAGCAGCTTCCTACTAGCGGCAGGGACCTACAATGAGCAGTTCTTC | CASSFLLAAGTYNEQFF
. | TRBJ1-1 | . | TRBV7-3 | TGTGCCAGCAGCTTACGGGGGAACACTGAAGCTTTCTTT | CASSLRGNTEAFF
. | TRBJ1-1 | . | TRBV13 | TGTGCCAGCAAGCAAACACCCTCACCTGGCGGCACTGAAGCTTTCTTT | CASKQTPSPGGTEAFF
TRBD2 | TRBJ2-3 | . | TRBV29-1 | TGCAGCGTTGGGAGCTCCACTTTACTAGCGGGAATCACAGATACGCAGTATTTT | CSVGSSTLLAGITDTQYF
TRBD2 | TRBJ2-7 | once | TRBV4-3 | TGCGCCAGCAGCCAAGATGCGGGGGTGGTAACCTACGAGCAGTACTTC | CASSQDAGVVTYEQYF
TRBD2 | TRBJ2-2 | . | TRBV5-3 | TGTGCCAGAAGCTTGACGCTAGCGGGAGCGGTAGGGAACACCGGGGAGCTGTTTTTT | CARSLTLAGAVGNTGELFF
. | TRBJ2-3 | . | TRBV12-5 | TGTGCTAGTGCAGCGGACACAGATACGCAGTATTTT | CASAADTDTQYF
. | TRBJ2-5 | . | TRBV29-1 | TGCAGCGGGGGTGGAGGGCTCCAAGAGACCCAGTACTTC | CSGGGGLQETQYF
. | TRBJ2-6 | . | TRBV7-2 | TGTGCCAGCAGCTTATCCGTTCTGGGGGCCAACGTCCTGACTTTC | CASSLSVLGANVLTF
TRBD2 | TRBJ2-1 | few | TRBV5-1 | TGCGCCAGCAGCTCTCGGCCCGAGACTAGCGGGAGGTCCTACAATGAGCAGTTCTTC | CASSSRPETSGRSYNEQFF
TRBD1 | TRBJ2-3 | . | TRBV5-1 | TGCGCCAGCAGCCCAAGGGGGCTACAGATCACAGATACGCAGTATTTT | CASSPRGLQITDTQYF
TRBD1 | TRBJ2-3 | . | TRBV5-1 | TGCGCCAGCAGACCCAGACAGGGGGGCACAGATACGCAGTATTTT | CASRPRQGGTDTQYF
. | TRBJ2-3 | . | TRBV30 | TGTGCCTGGAGTGGACTAGGGAATACGCAGTATTTT | CAWSGLGNTQYF
. | TRBJ1-1 | . | TRBV9 | TGTGCCAGCAGCCCGATTGGGGCCCAAACCTTT | CASSPIGAQTF
. | TRBJ2-5 | . | TRBV5-5 | TGTGCCAGCAGCTTGGTTAGCGGTTGGATCCGGGACTCGGAACTAGAGACCCAGTACTTC | CASSLVSGWIRDSELETQYF
TRBD2 | TRBJ2-7 | . | TRBV27 | TGTGCCAGCAGTCTCGGACTAGCGGGGACCTACGAGCAGTACTTC | CASSLGLAGTYEQYF
. | TRBJ2-7 | . | TRBV7-2 | TGTGCCAGCAGCTTAGCGCGACTCCGCTACGAGCAGTACTTC | CASSLARLRYEQYF
TRBD1 | TRBJ2-5 | . | TRBV28 | TGTGCCAGCAGTCAAGGACAGGGCGTGGAGACCCAGTACTTC | CASSQGQGVETQYF
TRBD1 | TRBJ2-3 | . | TRBV5-6 | TGTGCCAGCAGGCTGACAGGGGATCGAGATACGCAGTATTTT | CASRLTGDRDTQYF
TRBD2 | TRBJ2-3 | . | TRBV7-3 | TGTGCCAGCAGCTCAGGTACCGGGACTAGTACTTTT | CASSSGTGTSTF
. | TRBJ2-1 | . | TRBV21-1 | TGTGCCAGCAGGCCCCCTAGCGGGAGTTATGAGCAGTTCTTC | CASRPPSGSYEQFF
. | TRBJ2-3 | . | TRBV9 | TGTGCCAGCAGCGTAGAAGCCGGGACACCCCGCACAGATACGCAGTATTTT | CASSVEAGTPRTDTQYF
. | TRBJ2-7 | . | TRBV28 | TGTGCCAGCAGTTTCAGGACTCCGACCGGTGAGCAGTACTTC | CASSFRTPTGEQYF
TRBD1 | TRBJ2-1 | . | TRBV28 | TGTGCCAGCGGGACAGGGGGCCGCCCAAGGGATGAGCAGTTCTTC | CASGTGGRPRDEQFF